One sample yielded the 13 T cell receptor beta chains listed below, sequenced in a study of OX40 agonist ivuxolimab in advanced cancers. Produced via immunoSEQ multiplex PCR; TCRdb's table is partial and in-frame only. Among tens of thousands of clones, approximately 92% were seen once, and the ten largest hold 7.1%. Material: CD4+ or CD8+ T cells sorted from blood, obtained in a trial of the OX40 agonist ivuxolimab. The source is an adult with an advanced solid tumor such as melanoma, head and neck, liver or kidney cancer.

The V gene is TRBV7-9, the J gene TRBJ1-1, with D possibly being TRBD1 (5 bases). Germline values: CDR1 SEHNR, CDR2 FQNEAQ (reference sequence). V shed 3 bases and J shed 0 bases, with 8 bases lying between them. The CDR3 contains 14 residues. CDR3 sequence (DNA): TGTGCCAGCAGCTTTGGACATTTGAACACTGAAGCTTTCTTT. Translated: CASSFGHLNTEAFF.

V and J are TRBV5-1 and TRBJ2-3; a weak D match, TRBD1 (5 bases). Trimming cost V 0 bases and J 6 bases, with 11 bases left between them. Per the germline V gene, CDR1 is SGHRS and CDR2 is YFSETQ. The CDR3 consists of 14 residues. The CDR3 sequence is CASSLGQQVDTQYF. For the CDR3, the DNA is TGCGCCAGCAGCTTGGGACAGCAAGTCGATACGCAGTATTTT.

The chain has TRBV4-2 and TRBJ2-1; 11 nucleotides align to TRBD2. Germline values: CDR1 LGHNA, CDR2 YNFKEQ. J was trimmed by 9 bases and V by 4 bases; bases with no gene match: 8. CDR3 length equals 15 residues. The CDR3 is CASSPSPTSGSEQFF. The CDR3 region has the DNA TGTGCCAGCAGCCCGAGCCCCACTAGCGGGAGTGAGCAGTTCTTC.

V usage is TRBV6-4 and J usage is TRBJ1-2; D perhaps matches TRBD1 (6 bases). The germline CDR1 and CDR2 sequences are MRHNA and SNTAGT. The CDR3 runs 13 residues. Deletions cut 4 bases from V and 8 bases from J, with 14 bases between. DNA for the CDR3: TGTGCCAGCAGTGCCGAAGGAGGGGGAGGCTACACCTTC. Translated: CASSAEGGGGYTF.

The chain links TRBV11-2 to TRBJ2-7; a possible D gene is TRBD2 (7 bases). Trimming took off 1 base at V and 6 bases at J, with 10 bases between the two ends. This CDR3 is built from 13 residues. The germline V gene has CDR1 SGHAT and CDR2 FQNNGV. The CDR3 loop reads CASSLAGGFEQYF. CDR3 DNA: TGTGCCAGCAGCTTAGCGGGGGGCTTCGAGCAGTACTTC.

Concerning this clone itself: Relative to the germline gene, one junction end is altered; a read error may explain this. This chain uses TRBV28 with TRBJ2-7; 11 bases are shared with TRBD1. CDR3 length equals 14 residues. CDR1 is MDHEN and CDR2 is SYDVKM in the germline V gene. Written as DNA, the CDR3 is TGTGCCAGCAGTTTATATGGACAGGGGGCGGGAAAGAACTTC. It is translated as CASSLYGQGAGKNF.

The chain combines TRBV6-5 with TRBJ2-7, with TRBD2 identical over 7 bases. Germline V lookup: CDR1 MNHEY, CDR2 SVGAGI. Germline trimming cut 6 bases from V and 5 bases from J; bases unmatched to any gene: 10. This CDR3 comprises 14 residues. This CDR3 is CASSPRGMNDEQYF. DNA for the CDR3: TGTGCCAGCAGCCCGCGGGGGATGAACGACGAGCAGTACTTC.

The V call is TRBV5-6, the J call TRBJ1-1, with 7 bases lining up with TRBD1. Germline V lookup: CDR1 SGHDT, CDR2 YYEEEE. Unmatched junction bases numbered 4, after V lost 0 bases and J lost 11 bases. This CDR3 is built from 12 residues. CDR3 in DNA: TGTGCCAGCAGCTTGGCACAGGGGACCGCTTTCTTT. As protein: CASSLAQGTAFF.

This chain joins TRBV11-2 and TRBJ2-5, with TRBD1 matching 8 bases. V lost 4 bases to trimming and J lost 4 bases; unmatched junction nucleotides: 11. The CDR3 covers 16 residues. Germline V gene lookup returns CDR1 SGHAT and CDR2 FQNNGV. The DNA of the CDR3 is TGTGCCAGCAGCTCATTTGGACAGGGCACAGGAGAGACCCAGTACTTC. It specifies CASSSFGQGTGETQYF.

This chain links TRBV5-1 with TRBJ2-1; D is perhaps TRBD2 (5 bases). Trimming pared 2 bases from V and 6 bases from J, leaving 9 bases between. Per the germline V gene, CDR1 is SGHRS and CDR2 is YFSETQ. CDR3 length equals 13 residues. The CDR3 nucleotides are TGCGCCAGCAGCTTAACTCGGGGCAATGAGCAGTTCTTC. Protein product: CASSLTRGNEQFF.

The chain recombines TRBV4-1 with TRBJ2-5; unclear D gene. V was trimmed by 1 base and J by 3 bases, leaving 6 bases between them. Per germline, CDR1 MGHRA and CDR2 YSYEKL. The CDR3 covers 13 residues. DNA of the CDR3: TGCGCCAGCAGCCAAGGGGCGGAAGAGACCCAGTACTTC. This encodes CASSQGAEETQYF.

This chain links TRBV10-3 with TRBJ2-2, with D perhaps matching TRBD2 (7 bases). The CDR3 sequence is 17 residues long. Trimming pared 6 bases from V and 1 base from J, leaving 18 bases between. Germline lookup yields CDR1 ENHRY and CDR2 SYGVKD. CDR3 nucleotides: TGTGCCATCAGACAGGCCCCGGGGGGCTGGAACACCGGGGAGCTGTTTTTT. Residues: CAIRQAPGGWNTGELFF.

This chain joins TRBV2 and TRBJ2-5, with 12 positions matching TRBD2. The CDR3 totals 21 residues. From germline, CDR1 is SNHLY and CDR2 FYNNEI. The trim removed 4 bases at V and 0 bases at J, leaving 18 bases unmatched. CDR3 protein: CASSGAPRLAGELRDQETQYF. The CDR3 DNA reads as TGTGCCAGCAGTGGGGCCCCAAGACTAGCGGGAGAGTTGCGGGACCAAGAGACCCAGTACTTC.